Included here is one T cell receptor beta chain sequence, with context. Per the original data handling: Amplification from reference gene primers served as the basis for estimated nucleated cell counts. The data were produced by immunoSEQ multiplex PCR, yet TCRdb's version contains in-frame clones alone and is incomplete. The V and J calls and the clone size are those of that table, but D and trimming were determined from the DNA. This table holds approximately 50,000 clones, 70% to 80% found once. The CDR3 length is 13 residues. V was pared by 3 bases and J by 7 bases, with 4 bases of the junction left unmatched. Germline V gives CDR1 LNHDA, CDR2 SQIVND (reference sequence). These data belong to a study of blood T cell repertoires in COVID-19. Study in general: There were acute and convalescent COVID-19 samples, and they came from the United States, Italy and Spain. PBMCs, B-cell-depleted T cells, or T cells were the source of the cDNA or gDNA that made up the material.

The clonotype comes from a man between 70 and 80 years old with acute or convalescent COVID-19. Sequenced input: peripheral blood. This sequence joins TRBV19 and TRBJ1-2; 8 bases map to TRBD1. Here the CDR3 reads CASSIPGGAGYTF. CDR3 nucleotides: TGTGCCAGTAGTATCCCAGGGGGCGCTGGCTACACCTTC. Full variable domain (rest looked up from reference TRBV19 and TRBJ1-2): DGGITQSPKYLFRKEGQNVTLSCEQNLNHDAMYWYRQDPGQGLRLIYYSQIVNDFQKGDIAEGYSVSREKKESFPLTVTSAQKNPTAFYLCASSIPGGAGYTFGSGTRLTVV.